Each of the 15 T cell receptor beta chains below was sequenced from the same sample in a study of naive and memory T cell subsets. Two oligonucleotides, mixed equimolar, formed the beta constant-region primer covering TRBC1 and TRBC2. Nested alpha and beta constant-region primers with the SP2 primer drove four PCR rounds on ligated cDNA. TCRdb ran MiXCR on the UMI-ligation and nested PCR reads and lists one entry per CDR3 protein. The sample holds 20,000 to 25,000 distinct CDR3 sequences; over 7% are singletons and the top ten take about a fifth. The sequencing sample was made of central memory CD8+ T cells from blood. The receptor set was obtained from a human donor in good health.

This clonotype has a handful of counts. The chain joins TRBV6-6 to TRBJ1-5; possibly TRBD1 for D (6 bases). There are 15 residues in the CDR3. V was clipped by 11 bases and J by 0 bases, with 17 bases between them. CDR1 is MNHNY and CDR2 is SVGAGI in the germline V gene (reference sequence). CDR3 region: CAGSTGHDSNQPQHF. The CDR3 DNA sequence: TGTGCCGGATCGACGGGACACGATAGCAATCAGCCCCAGCATTTT.

The chain joins TRBV4-1 to TRBJ1-1; D ambiguous. Germline V gene sequence: CDR1 MGHRA, CDR2 YSYEKL. Trimming cost V 3 bases and J 3 bases, with 17 bases left between them. This CDR3 is built from 16 residues. The CDR3 here is CASSQELRAWDTEAFF. For the CDR3, the DNA is TGCGCCAGCAGCCAGGAGCTCCGAGCGTGGGACACTGAAGCTTTCTTT.

This rearrangement joins TRBV7-8 to TRBJ2-7; 8 nucleotides match TRBD1. V gave up 5 bases and J gave up 3 bases; unmatched junction bases: 9. This CDR3 contains 15 residues. Germline V gene data show CDR1 as SGHVS and CDR2 as FQNEAQ. CDR3 residues: CASSDGTGPFYEQYF. CDR3 nucleotide sequence: TGTGCCAGCAGCGACGGGACAGGTCCCTTCTACGAGCAGTACTTC.

This clonotype is categorized as medium-sized (0.01 to 0.1%). The rearrangement joins TRBV6-1 to TRBJ2-7; the match to TRBD1 covers 7 bases. Trimming removed 7 bases from V and 0 bases from J; junction bases left unmatched: 9. Germline V gene lookup returns CDR1 MNHNS and CDR2 SASEGT. There are 15 residues in the CDR3. The chain's CDR3 is CASKELGGVSYEQYF. In nucleotides, the CDR3 is TGTGCCAGCAAGGAATTAGGGGGCGTCTCCTACGAGCAGTACTTC.

In its sample, this clonotype ranks as medium-sized. This chain links TRBV29-1 with TRBJ1-2, with D unresolved. CDR3 length equals 12 residues. Looked up from germline, CDR1 is SQVTM and CDR2 is ANQGSEA. Trimming took 3 bases from V and 1 from J, leaving 6 bases between them. CDR3 in amino acids: CSVETHNYGYTF. Here the CDR3 DNA reads TGCAGCGTTGAGACCCATAACTATGGCTACACCTTC.

V gene TRBV19 combines with J gene TRBJ2-7; D may be TRBD1 (8 bases). Deletions cut 4 bases from V and 4 bases from J, with 20 bases between. The CDR3 loop spans 16 amino acids. Germline-derived CDR1 and CDR2 are LNHDA and SQIVND (reference sequence). CDR3 DNA sequence: TGTGCCAGTAGTACCTACAGGGGGGGCAAAGGGTACGAGCAGTACTTC. Its translation is CASSTYRGGKGYEQYF.

The rearrangement links TRBV7-3 to TRBJ2-1; 9 bases align to TRBD2. The CDR3 is 16 residues long. V lost 5 bases, J lost 6 bases, and 11 bases stayed unmatched. Germline V gene data show CDR1 as SGHTA and CDR2 as FQGTGA. CDR3 in amino acids: CASSPRTSARPNEQFF. In DNA, the CDR3 is TGTGCCAGCAGCCCGAGGACTAGCGCTAGACCCAATGAGCAGTTCTTC. The variable domain in full, completed from reference TRBV7-3 and TRBJ2-1, reads GAGVSQTPSNKVTEKGKYVELRCDPISGHTALYWYRQSLGQGPEFLIYFQGTGAADDSGLPNDRFFAVRPEGSVSTLKIQRTERGDSAVYLCASSPRTSARPNEQFFGPGTRLTVL.

This clonotype was picked up many times. CDR3 loop: CASRDLSYEQYF. The CDR3 DNA sequence: TGTGCCAGCAGGGACCTGTCCTACGAGCAGTACTTC. The chain combines TRBV6-1 with TRBJ2-7; D gene unclear. The V and J ends lost 6 bases and 1 base respectively, with 7 bases between them. The germline V gene encodes CDR1 MNHNS and CDR2 SASEGT. This CDR3 region has 12 residues.

The chain has TRBV6-1 and TRBJ2-5; D might be TRBD2 (7 bases). The germline gives CDR1 MNHNS, CDR2 SASEGT. The CDR3 is 16 residues long. The germline V and J ends were trimmed by 2 bases and 1 base, with 14 bases remaining between them. CDR3 region: CASSEIGGQGQETQYF. DNA for the CDR3: TGTGCCAGCAGTGAAATCGGGGGGCAAGGCCAAGAGACCCAGTACTTC.

Ten or more counts support this clonotype. V and J are TRBV4-1 and TRBJ2-1; D is unclear. The V and J ends lost 1 base and 4 bases respectively, with 2 bases between them. CDR1 is MGHRA and CDR2 is YSYEKL in the germline V gene. The CDR3 loop spans 12 amino acids. In DNA, the CDR3 is TGCGCCAGCAGCCAAGGATACAATGAGCAGTTCTTC. It encodes CASSQGYNEQFF.

There are many counts of this clonotype. The rearrangement links TRBV28 to TRBJ1-5; 7 bases are shared with TRBD1. Per the germline V gene, CDR1 is MDHEN and CDR2 is SYDVKM. The junction had 8 bases not matched to a gene; V was cut back by 6 bases and J by 3 bases. The CDR3 runs to 15 residues. The CDR3 region is CASRQEDRHNQPQHF. As DNA, the CDR3 is TGTGCCAGCAGGCAAGAGGACAGGCACAATCAGCCCCAGCATTTT.

In its sample, this clonotype was seen many times. The rearrangement uses TRBV12-3 or TRBV12-4 and TRBJ2-1; 12 bases match TRBD1. Trimming took 6 bases from V and 8 from J; bases not matched to a gene: 8. CDR3 length: 15 residues. The CDR3 here is CASRLGQGASDEQFF. The CDR3 DNA sequence: TGTGCCAGCAGACTGGGACAGGGGGCATCGGATGAGCAGTTCTTC.

This clonotype was observed a handful of times. This rearrangement joins TRBV19 to TRBJ1-5, with TRBD1 as a possible D gene (6 bases). The V end lost 3 bases, the J end lost 7 bases, and 10 bases lay between the germline ends. The length of the CDR3 is 13 residues. Germline V CDR1 and CDR2: LNHDA, SQIVND (reference sequence). CDR3 protein: CASSMGGLQPQHF. The CDR3 DNA reads TGTGCCAGTAGTATGGGGGGGCTGCAGCCCCAGCATTTT. Using reference TRBV19 and TRBJ1-5 for the parts outside the CDR3, the full variable domain is DGGITQSPKYLFRKEGQNVTLSCEQNLNHDAMYWYRQDPGQGLRLIYYSQIVNDFQKGDIAEGYSVSREKKESFPLTVTSAQKNPTAFYLCASSMGGLQPQHFGDGTRLSIL.

By sample share, this clonotype is medium-sized. This chain links TRBV28 with TRBJ1-1; D is uncertain. V dropped 2 bases and J dropped 5 bases, with 9 bases sitting between them. The CDR3 loop spans 13 amino acids. Germline CDR1 MDHEN, CDR2 SYDVKM. The CDR3 sequence: CASSLLRVTEAFF. CDR3 bases: TGTGCCAGCAGTTTACTCAGAGTTACTGAAGCTTTCTTT.

This clonotype was seen at least ten times. This chain joins TRBV6-2 or TRBV6-3 and TRBJ2-2; 12 nucleotides align to TRBD2. V trimming: 6 bases; J trimming: 5 bases; junction bases outside the gene matches: 4. The CDR3 is made up of 15 amino acids. Germline lookup yields CDR1 MNHEY and CDR2 SVGEGT. The CDR3 here is CASRRLAGETGELFF. CDR3 sequence (DNA): TGTGCCAGCAGGCGACTAGCGGGAGAAACCGGGGAGCTGTTTTTT.